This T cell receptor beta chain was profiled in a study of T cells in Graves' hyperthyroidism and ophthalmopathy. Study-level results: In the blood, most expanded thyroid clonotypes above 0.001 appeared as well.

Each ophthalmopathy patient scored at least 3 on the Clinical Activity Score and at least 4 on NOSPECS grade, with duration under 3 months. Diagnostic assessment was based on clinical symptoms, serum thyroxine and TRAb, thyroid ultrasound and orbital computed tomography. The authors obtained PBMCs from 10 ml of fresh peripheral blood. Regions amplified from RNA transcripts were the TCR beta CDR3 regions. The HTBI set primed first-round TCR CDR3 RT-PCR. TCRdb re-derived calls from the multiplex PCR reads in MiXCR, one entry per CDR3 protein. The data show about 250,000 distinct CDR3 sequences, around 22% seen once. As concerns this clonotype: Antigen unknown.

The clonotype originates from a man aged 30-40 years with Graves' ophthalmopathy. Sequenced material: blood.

In DNA form, the CDR3 reads TGCAGTGCTAGAGATCTGGGGTCGGGAGTAGGCTACAATGAGCAGTTCTTC. As protein: CSARDLGSGVGYNEQFF. The rearrangement uses TRBV20-1 and TRBJ2-1; tentatively, D is TRBD2 (6 bases). Trimming removed 0 bases from V and 3 bases from J, with 18 bases in between. Looked up from germline, CDR1 is DFQATT and CDR2 is SNEGSKA (reference sequence). The CDR3 has 17 amino acids.